The 20 T cell receptor beta chains below come from one sample, sequenced in a study of T cells in narcolepsy (dated by TCRdb to 2016 to 2018). Receptors were amplified or captured by the immunoSEQ multiplex PCR assay. TCRdb provides this immuneACCESS table in a form limited to in-frame rearrangements. Some clones are lacking; in checked studies, under half of them reflect an unresolved V gene, and why the rest are absent is not known. The sample yields approximately 25,000 clones; approximately 60% were counted once. Together, the top ten hold roughly an eighth of the sample. Input material: memory (CD45RA-) CD4+ T cells from blood. In the paper's terms, the cell subset or site label means: memory T cells sorted ex vivo from peripheral blood. The receptors here all came from a human donor in good health.

The V gene is TRBV18, the J gene TRBJ2-5; 9 nucleotides align to TRBD2. V shed 2 bases and J 8 bases; nucleotides not matched to a gene: 9. Germline V gene lookup returns CDR1 KGHSH and CDR2 LQKENI. This CDR3 spans 15 amino acids. This chain's CDR3 is CASSPGSGGSATQYF. The CDR3 DNA reads as TGTGCCAGCTCACCAGGTAGCGGGGGTTCCGCAACCCAGTACTTC.

The chain is built from TRBV15 and TRBJ1-4; 8 bases line up with TRBD1. Germline values: CDR1 LNHNV, CDR2 YYDKDF (reference sequence). V shed 5 bases and J 8 bases; nucleotides not matched to a gene: 13. This CDR3 is built from 16 residues. Written as DNA, the CDR3 is TGTGCCACCAGCTCCTCCCGTACAGGGGGTTTAGAAAAACTGTTTTTT. It translates to CATSSSRTGGLEKLFF.

Details on this clone: This CDR3 is also generated by other DNA sequences in the sample. The chain recombines TRBV7-2 with TRBJ2-3; 7 nucleotides line up with TRBD2. In germline, CDR1 is SGHTA, CDR2 FQGNSA. With 1 base clipped from V and 4 bases from J, the junction kept 5 bases outside the gene matches. This CDR3 has 15 residues. The CDR3 sequence: CASSLVWGGADTQYF. CDR3 nucleotide sequence: TGTGCCAGCAGCTTAGTTTGGGGGGGAGCAGATACGCAGTATTTT.

CDR3: CASSLSGTGGEKLFF. The CDR3 nucleotides are TGTGCCAGCAGTTTGTCCGGGACAGGCGGTGAAAAACTGTTTTTT. The rearrangement uses TRBV28 and TRBJ1-4; TRBD1 matches at 8 bases. CDR1 and CDR2 from the germline V gene are MDHEN and SYDVKM. The CDR3 spans 15 residues. V lost 3 bases to trimming and J lost 7 bases; unmatched junction nucleotides: 7.

V gene TRBV28 combines with J gene TRBJ1-5, with 8 bases lining up with TRBD1. CDR3 size: 13 residues. After removal of 7 bases from V and 5 bases from J, the junction contained 4 bases not matched to a gene. Looked up from germline, CDR1 is MDHEN and CDR2 is SYDVKM. DNA of the CDR3: TGTGCCAGCACTCAGGGGGCGTATCAGCCCCAGCATTTT. This translates into CASTQGAYQPQHF. The variable domain in full, with the rest retrieved from reference TRBV28 and TRBJ1-5, is DVKVTQSSRYLVKRTGEKVFLECVQDMDHENMFWYRQDPGLGLRLIYFSYDVKMKEKGDIPEGYSVSREKKERFSLILESASTNQTSMYLCASTQGAYQPQHFGDGTRLSIL.

The V call is TRBV28, the J call TRBJ2-1; D is unresolved. Germline V gene data show CDR1 as MDHEN and CDR2 as SYDVKM. Trimming left V 4 bases short and J 9 bases short, with 10 bases between. The CDR3 is 12 residues long. The CDR3 here is CASSSQSPEQFF. The CDR3 DNA follows: TGTGCCAGCAGTTCCCAAAGCCCTGAGCAGTTCTTC.

V usage is TRBV29-1 and J usage is TRBJ1-1, with TRBD1 as a possible D gene (6 bases). This CDR3 has 12 amino acids. Looked up from germline, CDR1 is SQVTM and CDR2 is ANQGSEA. The V end was cut by 5 bases, the J end by 1 base, with 8 bases between. Here the CDR3 reads CSVSTGNTEAFF. In nucleotides, the CDR3 is TGCAGCGTTTCGACAGGGAACACTGAAGCTTTCTTT.

This chain uses TRBV5-4 with TRBJ2-3; the D gene is possibly TRBD2 (6 bases). The CDR3 extends over 16 amino acids. Germline V gives CDR1 SGHNT, CDR2 YYREEE (reference sequence). V was clipped by 4 bases and J by 6 bases, with 21 bases between them. The CDR3 bases are TGTGCCAGCAGCCAACACAGGCTACAGGAGGGGGATACGCAGTATTTT. Translation: CASSQHRLQEGDTQYF.

Worth noting for this clone: Within the sample, other DNA sequences also encode this same CDR3. The chain employs TRBV30 and TRBJ2-2; tentatively, D is TRBD1 (6 bases). CDR1 is GTSNPN and CDR2 is SVGIG in the germline V gene (reference sequence). This CDR3 has 14 amino acids. V was cut by 1 base and J by 1 base, with 7 bases left in between. The CDR3 coding sequence is TGTGCCTGGAGTGCGACAGGGAACACCGGGGAGCTGTTTTTT. This encodes CAWSATGNTGELFF.

J is TRBJ2-3 and V is TRBV7-8; D is possibly TRBD2 (5 bases). V was trimmed by 5 bases and J by 5 bases, leaving 17 bases between them. CDR1 is SGHVS, CDR2 FQNEAQ, per germline. The CDR3 loop spans 15 amino acids. The CDR3 is CASSRLPVRVDTQYF. The CDR3 DNA sequence: TGTGCCAGCAGCCGACTACCTGTCCGGGTAGATACGCAGTATTTT.

This clone was picked up one time. The chain carries TRBV5-5 and TRBJ2-6; maybe TRBD1 (6 bases). Germline values: CDR1 SGHKS, CDR2 YYEKEE (reference sequence). This CDR3 is built from 16 residues. Trimming cost V 2 bases and J 4 bases, with 13 bases left between them. The CDR3 spells CASSLSTGSGANVLTF. DNA for the CDR3: TGTGCCAGCAGCTTATCGACAGGATCCGGGGCCAACGTCCTGACTTTC. Drawing the rest from reference TRBV5-5 and TRBJ2-6, the complete variable domain is DAGVTQSPTHLIKTRGQQVTLRCSPISGHKSVSWYQQVLGQGPQFIFQYYEKEERGRGNFPDRFSARQFPNYSSELNVNALLLGDSALYLCASSLSTGSGANVLTFGAGSRLTVL.

In its sample, this clone was seen a few times. The chain has TRBV7-9 and TRBJ1-2; possible D gene TRBD1, 6 bases. From germline, CDR1 is SEHNR and CDR2 FQNEAQ (reference sequence). V shed 6 bases and J shed 3 bases, with 8 bases lying between them. The CDR3 loop spans 12 amino acids. CDR3 in amino acids: CASRDSYYGYTF. In DNA form, the CDR3 reads TGTGCCAGCAGGGACAGTTACTATGGCTACACCTTC.

V usage is TRBV6-1 and J usage is TRBJ1-6; D remains unclear. This CDR3 is built from 18 residues. V lost 2 bases, J lost 0 bases, and 14 bases lay in between. Germline loops: CDR1 MNHNS, CDR2 SASEGT. The CDR3 here is CASSEIATPSSYNSPLHF. The CDR3 DNA sequence: TGTGCCAGCAGTGAAATAGCCACACCGAGCTCCTATAATTCACCCCTCCACTTT.

J is TRBJ2-1 and V is TRBV11-1; tentative D call: TRBD2 (5 bases). In germline, CDR1 is SGHAT, CDR2 FQDESV (reference sequence). This CDR3 has 15 residues. Trimming left V 5 bases short and J 1 base short, with 12 bases between. DNA of the CDR3: TGTGCCAGCAGCCCCCTCAGCGGTTCCTACAATGAGCAGTTCTTC. This translates into CASSPLSGSYNEQFF.

Turning to this clone: At one end the junction does not follow the germline gene, possibly because of a read error. This specimen includes other DNA sequences encoding the same CDR3. The rearrangement joins TRBV6-1 to TRBJ1-5; D unclear. In germline, CDR1 is MNHNS, CDR2 SASEGT. CDR3 length: 13 amino acids. CDR3 nucleotides: TGTGCTAGCAGTGCCGGAAGCAATCAGCCCCAGCATTTT. Its translation: CASSAGSNQPQHF.

The V gene is TRBV5-1, the J gene TRBJ2-3, with 11 bases lining up with TRBD2. This CDR3 contains 16 residues. V lost 4 bases, J lost 3 bases, and 7 bases stayed unmatched. Germline-derived CDR1 and CDR2 are SGHRS and YFSETQ. DNA for the CDR3: TGCGCCAGCAGCAAACCGGGACTAGCGGCGACAGATACGCAGTATTTT. Protein: CASSKPGLAATDTQYF.

There are a few counts of this clone. The sample holds other DNA sequences that translate to the same CDR3. The rearrangement links TRBV5-1 to TRBJ1-2; D gene unclear. The CDR3 contains 13 residues. The V end lost 4 bases, the J end lost 9 bases, and 16 bases lay between the germline ends. Germline lookup yields CDR1 SGHRS and CDR2 YFSETQ. DNA for the CDR3: TGCGCCAGCAGCCCGGGAGGTGGTCGGAGCTACACCTTC. It yields the protein CASSPGGGRSYTF.

This rearrangement joins TRBV21-1 to TRBJ2-2; the table calls TRBD1, which could not be checked here. TRBV21-1 is recorded as a pseudogene. The CDR3 has 15 amino acids. The CDR3 here is CASSTTREETGELFF. Here the CDR3 DNA reads TGTGCCAGCAGCACAACCAGGGAAGAAACCGGGGAGCTGTTTTTT.

The table lists this clone with a few counts. V and J are TRBV5-1 and TRBJ2-1; TRBD2 matches at 11 bases. This CDR3 contains 16 residues. With V trimmed by 4 bases and J by 7 bases, 10 bases remained unmatched. CDR1 SGHRS and CDR2 YFSETQ come from the germline V gene. CDR3 bases: TGCGCCAGCAGCCTAGTTAGCGGGAGGGCGTTAAATGAGCAGTTCTTC. Encoded protein: CASSLVSGRALNEQFF. Filled out from reference TRBV5-1 and TRBJ2-1, the complete variable domain reads KAGVTQTPRYLIKTRGQQVTLSCSPISGHRSVSWYQQTPGQGLQFLFEYFSETQRNKGNFPGRFSGRQFSNSRSEMNVSTLELGDSALYLCASSLVSGRALNEQFFGPGTRLTVL.

The count of this clone is one. This chain joins TRBV10-2 and TRBJ2-5; D unresolved. The CDR3 is made up of 12 amino acids. Germline assignment: CDR1 WSHSY and CDR2 SAAADI. Trimming removed 4 bases at V and 5 bases at J, with 8 bases between. CDR3 in DNA: TGCGCCAGCAGTGTCGTATTGGAGACCCAGTACTTC. It codes for CASSVVLETQYF.